The rows below give T cell receptor beta chains drawn from one sample of a study of control samples from healthy donors and cancer patients. Sequencing used immunoSEQ multiplex PCR; TCRdb keeps in-frame clones, though not all of them. The table includes around 130,000 clones, around 93% detected once. The sequenced material came from blood. These receptors all stem from a man aged 18 to 30 in good health. CDR3s include the opening cysteine and the closing phenylalanine or tryptophan.

V gene: TRBV5-1; J gene: TRBJ1-5; CDR3 protein: CASSLGPDVLPQHF
V gene: TRBV24-1; J gene: TRBJ2-1; CDR3 protein: CATSDLEGAKQFF
V gene: TRBV7-9; J gene: TRBJ1-2; CDR3 protein: CASSLATGGRDGYTF
V gene: TRBV18; J gene: TRBJ2-5; CDR3 protein: CASSPGTGRLETQYF
V gene: TRBV6-5; J gene: TRBJ1-5; CDR3 protein: CASRVRGGNQPQHF
V gene: TRBV11-2; J gene: TRBJ2-7; CDR3 protein: CASSSTPRFRYEQYF
V gene: TRBV7-9; J gene: TRBJ2-7; CDR3 protein: CASSPRQTYEQYF
V gene: TRBV19; J gene: TRBJ2-7; CDR3 protein: CASSISRRSYEQYF
V gene: TRBV7-2; J gene: TRBJ2-1; CDR3 protein: CASSNTGLAGGYNEQFF
V gene: TRBV7-9; J gene: TRBJ2-1; CDR3 protein: CASTFPTVSSYNEQFF
V gene: TRBV7-2; J gene: TRBJ1-1; CDR3 protein: CASSFGRLNTEAFF
V gene: TRBV4-2; J gene: TRBJ2-6; CDR3 protein: CASSQESSGFGANVLTF
V gene: TRBV18; J gene: TRBJ1-2; CDR3 protein: CASSGTMEDYTF
V gene: TRBV18; J gene: TRBJ2-5; CDR3 protein: CASSDRGLEETQYF
V gene: TRBV5-4; J gene: TRBJ2-2; CDR3 protein: CASSPLAGGGTGELFF
V gene: TRBV4-1; J gene: TRBJ1-3; CDR3 protein: CASSQVLQTGRSGNTIYF
V gene: TRBV29-1; J gene: TRBJ2-1; CDR3 protein: CSAPVGTFLRDEQFF
V gene: TRBV4-2; J gene: TRBJ1-5; CDR3 protein: CASSLYWQASNQPQHF
V gene: TRBV11-2; J gene: TRBJ2-7; CDR3 protein: CASSMLGQEYEQYF
V gene: TRBV5-1; J gene: TRBJ1-2; CDR3 protein: CASSERTAANYGYTF
V gene: TRBV27; J gene: TRBJ1-2; CDR3 protein: CASSLRGGSGYTF
V gene: TRBV10-3; J gene: TRBJ2-2; CDR3 protein: CAISESRPNTGELFF
V gene: TRBV2; J gene: TRBJ2-7; CDR3 protein: CASSLGREQYF
V gene: TRBV27; J gene: TRBJ2-1; CDR3 protein: CASSYPFGDEFF
V gene: TRBV7-9; J gene: TRBJ2-1; CDR3 protein: CASSLGSGDPAHNEQFF
V gene: TRBV2; J gene: TRBJ1-2; CDR3 protein: CASSDRNGYTF
V gene: TRBV27; J gene: TRBJ1-1; CDR3 protein: CASSLSPGVNTEAFF
V gene: TRBV6-6; J gene: TRBJ2-1; CDR3 protein: CASSHARQGDGQFF
V gene: TRBV27; J gene: TRBJ1-5; CDR3 protein: CASRPGTGFSNQPQHF
V gene: TRBV5-4; J gene: TRBJ1-4; CDR3 protein: CASSRAGGASNEKLFF
V gene: TRBV4-1; J gene: TRBJ2-1; CDR3 protein: CASSQEGGSSYNEQFF
V gene: TRBV6-5; J gene: TRBJ2-6; CDR3 protein: CASSRMSGANVLTF
V gene: TRBV6-5; J gene: TRBJ2-7; CDR3 protein: CASSPGGWGEQYF
V gene: TRBV6-4; J gene: TRBJ2-2; CDR3 protein: CASSELTGAHTGELFF
V gene: TRBV5-6; J gene: TRBJ2-3; CDR3 protein: CASSLGGRDTQYF
V gene: TRBV28; J gene: TRBJ1-1; CDR3 protein: CASSAGQGLHEAFF
V gene: TRBV5-4; J gene: TRBJ1-5; CDR3 protein: CASSLEGVGQPQHF
V gene: TRBV12-3/TRBV12-4; J gene: TRBJ1-6; CDR3 protein: CASTPDRGSPLHF
V gene: TRBV9; J gene: TRBJ2-4; CDR3 protein: CASSVGTGGVIQYF
V gene: TRBV6-6; J gene: TRBJ2-7; CDR3 protein: CASSLEGLFYEQYF
V gene: TRBV27; J gene: TRBJ1-6; CDR3 protein: CASSRTGTEGRALHF
V gene: TRBV27; J gene: TRBJ1-1; CDR3 protein: CASSTLTGGVTEAFF
V gene: TRBV20-1; J gene: TRBJ1-1; CDR3 protein: CSAGLGTEAFF
V gene: TRBV5-6; J gene: TRBJ2-7; CDR3 protein: CATSKWGRNEQYF
V gene: TRBV6-6; J gene: TRBJ1-5; CDR3 protein: CASISDIYNQPQHF
V gene: TRBV10-3; J gene: TRBJ1-5; CDR3 protein: CAISDGEEWPQHF
V gene: TRBV5-4; J gene: TRBJ1-2; CDR3 protein: CASSSGPSFSDGYTF
V gene: TRBV24-1; J gene: TRBJ2-3; CDR3 protein: CATSDFRTGGNTQYF